The 22 T cell receptor beta chains below were found in one sample sequenced in a study of T cells after yellow fever vaccination. In TCRdb, the 5' RACE reads were re-called with MiXCR into one record per CDR3 protein. The repertoire includes some 340,000 distinct CDR3 sequences, about 4% of them detected once, and just under 25% sits in the top ten. Specimen: PBMCs, collected 5 days after the yellow fever booster vaccination. Every receptor here comes from a man younger than 30 who received the YFV17D yellow fever vaccine.

The CDR3 DNA reads TGTGCCAGTACCCGAACCCCGGGCCTTAATTCACCCCTCCACTTT. It translates to CASTRTPGLNSPLHF. The chain has TRBV19 and TRBJ1-6; unclear D gene. Germline assignment: CDR1 LNHDA and CDR2 SQIVND (reference sequence). Trimming pared 7 bases from V and 6 bases from J, leaving 16 bases between. The length of the CDR3 is 15 residues.

The sample holds a few counts of this clonotype. The chain employs TRBV3-1 and TRBJ2-1; D is perhaps TRBD1 (7 bases). The germline V gene has CDR1 LGHDT and CDR2 YNNKEL (reference sequence). Trimming took off 4 bases at V and 6 bases at J, with 16 bases between the two ends. The CDR3 covers 15 residues. The CDR3 sequence is CASSPLDRDSNEQFF. Here the CDR3 DNA reads TGTGCCAGCAGCCCGTTAGACAGGGACTCCAATGAGCAGTTCTTC.

This clonotype was seen only a few times. The chain couples TRBV5-6 to TRBJ2-3; D is ambiguous. The V gene lost 6 bases and the J gene lost 2 bases, with 22 bases spanning the gap. From germline, CDR1 is SGHDT and CDR2 YYEEEE. The CDR3 is 17 residues long. The DNA of the CDR3 is TGTGCCAGCACCCCGGTTCTTACCCAGCCGAACACAGATACGCAGTATTTT. This encodes CASTPVLTQPNTDTQYF.

This clonotype was seen more than once but under ten times. V is TRBV7-2 and J is TRBJ1-5; D call uncertain. CDR3 length: 15 amino acids. CDR1 and CDR2 (germline): SGHTA, FQGNSA. Trimming cost V 1 base and J 8 bases, with 15 bases left between them. CDR3 sequence (DNA): TGTGCCAGCAGCTTAGTGCCTGGTGTGGGAGAGCCCCAGCATTTT. It encodes CASSLVPGVGEPQHF.

V is TRBV29-1 and J is TRBJ2-5; D gene unclear. This CDR3 has 14 residues. V shed 1 base and J shed 5 bases, with 14 bases lying between them. Germline V gene data show CDR1 as SQVTM and CDR2 as ANQGSEA. The CDR3 nucleotides read TGCAGCGTTGAAGTAACGCCCCCTTGGGAGACCCAGTACTTC. It translates to CSVEVTPPWETQYF. The full variable domain, its missing parts supplied by reference TRBV29-1 and TRBJ2-5, is SAVISQKPSRDICQRGTSLTIQCQVDSQVTMMFWYRQQPGQSLTLIATANQGSEATYESGFVIDKFPISRPNLTFSTLTVSNMSPEDSSIYLCSVEVTPPWETQYFGPGTRLLVL.

The chain is built from TRBV7-2 and TRBJ2-5, with D tentatively TRBD2 (5 bases). Germline-derived CDR1 and CDR2 are SGHTA and FQGNSA. This CDR3 comprises 13 residues. V was shortened by 4 bases and J by 5 bases, with 11 bases between the two germline ends. CDR3 protein: CASSSTRFETQYF. The CDR3 DNA reads TGTGCCAGCAGCTCCACTAGGTTCGAGACCCAGTACTTC. The full variable domain, rest sourced from reference TRBV7-2 and TRBJ2-5, is GAGVSQSPSNKVTEKGKDVELRCDPISGHTALYWYRQSLGQGLEFLIYFQGNSAPDKSGLPSDRFSAERTGGSVSTLTIQRTQQEDSAVYLCASSSTRFETQYFGPGTRLLVL.

This rearrangement joins TRBV20-1 to TRBJ1-3; TRBD1 matches 7 bases. This CDR3 comprises 13 residues. The V gene end was trimmed by 4 bases and the J gene end by 1 base; junction bases not matched to a gene: 1. Germline V gene sequence: CDR1 DFQATT, CDR2 SNEGSKA (reference sequence). The CDR3 DNA follows: TGCAGTGCTAAGGACAGGTCTGGAAACACCATATATTTT. It translates to CSAKDRSGNTIYF.

This clonotype was observed at least ten times. The chain has TRBV12-3 or TRBV12-4 and TRBJ1-1; D possibly corresponds to TRBD1 (5 bases). The length of the CDR3 is 18 residues. Trimming removed 5 bases from V and 0 bases from J, with 22 bases in between. The CDR3 loop is CASSPSRRGILVNTEAFF. As DNA, the CDR3 is TGTGCCAGCAGTCCATCCCGTCGGGGGATTTTAGTGAACACTGAAGCTTTCTTT.

This clonotype was observed many times. This chain connects TRBV4-1 to TRBJ2-1, with 10 bases identical to TRBD2. Germline CDR1 reads MGHRA; CDR2 reads YSYEKL. The V segment lost 6 bases and the J segment 0 bases; nucleotides outside the gene matches: 11. This CDR3 contains 18 residues. The CDR3 protein is CASSTLQIAGGSYNEQFF. CDR3 DNA sequence: TGCGCCAGCAGTACGCTCCAGATAGCGGGGGGCTCCTACAATGAGCAGTTCTTC.

This clonotype came up many times. The chain uses TRBV20-1 and TRBJ1-5; 7 bases are a match to TRBD1. Germline V CDR1 and CDR2: DFQATT, SNEGSKA (reference sequence). Trimming at V came to 6 bases and at J to 5 bases, leaving 10 bases not matched to a gene. CDR3 length equals 14 residues. CDR3 bases: TGCAGTGCGCGGGAGACAGGGACTTATCAGCCCCAGCATTTT. It is translated as CSARETGTYQPQHF.

The chain has TRBV29-1 and TRBJ1-1; D might be TRBD1 (6 bases). This CDR3 spans 12 amino acids. Germline V CDR1 and CDR2: SQVTM, ANQGSEA. The V and J ends lost 6 bases and 4 bases respectively, with 12 bases between them. CDR3 nucleotides: TGCAGCGTACCCGTCAGGGGCACTGAAGCTTTCTTT. Protein product: CSVPVRGTEAFF.

This clonotype was detected many times. The CDR3 nucleotides are TGTGCCAGCAGCTTAGAGGGTGACGGGGATTCACCCCTCCACTTT. The encoded protein is CASSLEGDGDSPLHF. The chain recombines TRBV7-6 with TRBJ1-6; no firm D call. Germline V gene lookup returns CDR1 SGHVS and CDR2 FNYEAQ. V was shortened by 1 base and J by 8 bases, with 12 bases between the two germline ends. The CDR3 totals 15 residues.

This clonotype was picked up a small number of times. The chain is built from TRBV20-1 and TRBJ2-6, with a tentative D call TRBD2 (5 bases). The germline V gene has CDR1 DFQATT and CDR2 SNEGSKA (reference sequence). V lost 6 bases and J 0 bases, leaving 12 bases between the germline ends. The CDR3 runs to 15 residues. CDR3 region: CSAMSGNSGANVLTF. CDR3 coding DNA: TGCAGTGCAATGTCCGGGAACTCTGGGGCCAACGTCCTGACTTTC.

This clonotype came up many times. The chain carries TRBV6-2 or TRBV6-3 and TRBJ1-1; D is unresolved. The V end lost 6 bases, the J end lost 4 bases, and 9 bases lay between the germline ends. Germline loops: CDR1 MNHEY, CDR2 SVGEGT. The CDR3 sequence is 12 residues long. CDR3 sequence reads: CASSPRSTEAFF. The CDR3 DNA sequence: TGTGCCAGCAGCCCAAGGAGCACTGAAGCTTTCTTT.

This clonotype was counted between two and nine times. The chain carries TRBV4-2 and TRBJ1-5, with D perhaps matching TRBD1 (6 bases). The CDR3 has 14 amino acids. The V gene's germline CDR1 is LGHNA and CDR2 YNFKEQ. V was pared by 4 bases and J by 3 bases, with 10 bases between. CDR3 amino acids: CASSRGLNNQPQHF. CDR3 nucleotides: TGTGCCAGCAGCCGGGGGCTAAACAATCAGCCCCAGCATTTT.

This clonotype was seen more than once but under ten times. The chain is built from TRBV29-1 and TRBJ1-2; no firm D call. V dropped 0 bases and J dropped 4 bases, with 9 bases sitting between them. The germline gives CDR1 SQVTM, CDR2 ANQGSEA. The CDR3 has 13 amino acids. This chain's CDR3 is CSVEDMRGYGYTF. The CDR3, as DNA: TGCAGCGTTGAAGATATGCGGGGCTATGGCTACACCTTC.

This clonotype was counted ten times or more. The V and J genes are TRBV7-3 and TRBJ2-3; no definite D call. The germline V and J ends were trimmed by 4 bases and 2 bases, with 10 bases remaining between them. The CDR3 has 14 residues. CDR1 and CDR2 from the germline V gene are SGHTA and FQGTGA. The CDR3 region is CASSSSSSTDTQYF. CDR3 in DNA: TGTGCCAGCAGCTCCTCCTCTTCCACAGATACGCAGTATTTT.

This clonotype was counted many times. This chain uses TRBV7-8 with TRBJ2-1; perhaps TRBD2 as D (7 bases). The germline CDR1 and CDR2 sequences are SGHVS and FQNEAQ. The V end was cut by 0 bases, the J end by 5 bases, with 14 bases between. This CDR3 has 16 residues. Written as DNA, the CDR3 is TGTGCCAGCAGCTTAGCCCGCGGGGGCCCTGACAATGAGCAGTTCTTC. Residues: CASSLARGGPDNEQFF.

In its sample, this clonotype was seen a few times. J is TRBJ2-7 and V is TRBV6-6; TRBD1 might be the D (6 bases). V was cut by 7 bases and J by 2 bases, with 15 bases left in between. This CDR3 has 14 residues. Germline CDR1 reads MNHNY; CDR2 reads SVGAGI (reference sequence). Here the CDR3 DNA reads TGTGCCAGCACTCCTTCGAGGGGGACCTACGAGCAGTACTTC. Translation gives CASTPSRGTYEQYF.

This clonotype was seen a handful of times. CDR3 DNA sequence: TGCAGTGCTAGAGATCACGGGACAGCGTCCAATGAGCAGTTCTTC. This sequence encodes CSARDHGTASNEQFF. The rearrangement uses TRBV20-1 and TRBJ2-1, with 7 bases that match TRBD1. Looked up from germline, CDR1 is DFQATT and CDR2 is SNEGSKA (reference sequence). V gave up 0 bases and J gave up 6 bases; unmatched junction bases: 8. The CDR3 has 15 amino acids.

V usage is TRBV29-1 and J usage is TRBJ2-7; a possible D gene is TRBD1 (5 bases). The CDR3 length is 13 residues. V was shortened by 4 bases and J by 3 bases, with 13 bases between the two germline ends. Germline values: CDR1 SQVTM, CDR2 ANQGSEA. CDR3 protein: CSVAIPTGYEQYF. The CDR3, as DNA: TGCAGCGTTGCCATACCTACAGGCTACGAGCAGTACTTC.

At least ten counts were recorded for this clonotype. J is TRBJ2-1 and V is TRBV4-3; D perhaps matches TRBD2 (6 bases). Germline V lookup: CDR1 LGHNA, CDR2 YSLEER. The V end lost 3 bases, the J end lost 5 bases, and 8 bases lay between the germline ends. The CDR3 is 13 amino acids. The CDR3 protein is CASSHGGDNEQFF. The CDR3 coding sequence is TGCGCCAGCAGCCACGGAGGGGACAATGAGCAGTTCTTC.